Included here is one T cell receptor (beta chain) sequence, with context. The antigen remains unidentified. This entry belongs to a study of cytomegalovirus exposure and HLA in healthy donors. Overall study findings and caveats: In a later analysis, V- and J-gene trimming of beta chains associated with a DCLRE1C missense variant, replicated independently.

Primers: 60 Vbeta forward and 13 Jbeta reverse. Produced via immunoSEQ multiplex PCR; TCRdb's table is partial and in-frame only. The sample lists around 230,000 clones, roughly 84% occurring once. CDR1 is SEHNR, CDR2 FQNEAQ, per germline (reference sequence). V was clipped by 3 bases and J by 4 bases; unmatched bases: 7. The length of the CDR3 is 16 residues. The sequence was obtained from a girl aged 2 to 9 in good health and CMV-seronegative. The specimen was PBMCs. The chain employs TRBV7-9 and TRBJ2-7; TRBD2 agrees at 12 bases. The chain's CDR3 is CASSFPSGRAGYEQYF. CDR3 nucleotides: TGTGCCAGCAGCTTCCCTAGCGGGAGGGCCGGTTACGAGCAGTACTTC.